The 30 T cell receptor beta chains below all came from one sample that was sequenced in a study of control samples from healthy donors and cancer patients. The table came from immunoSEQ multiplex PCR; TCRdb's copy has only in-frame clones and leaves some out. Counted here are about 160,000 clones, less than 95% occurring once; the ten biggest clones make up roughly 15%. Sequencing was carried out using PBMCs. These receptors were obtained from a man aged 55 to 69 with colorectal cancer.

This chain's CDR3 is CASSLLGAGGNEKLFF. The CDR3 DNA reads TGTGCCAGCAGCCTCCTGGGGGCAGGGGGTAATGAAAAACTGTTTTTT. The chain combines TRBV3-1 (or the pseudogene TRBV3-2) with TRBJ1-4; TRBD1 matches 7 bases. Trimming cost V 4 bases and J 4 bases; bases outside gene matches: 9. Germline CDR1 reads LGHDT; CDR2 reads YNNKEL (reference sequence). The CDR3 loop spans 16 amino acids.

The CDR3: CASSLGLATDTQYF. As DNA, the CDR3 is TGCGCCAGCAGCTTGGGACTAGCGACAGATACGCAGTATTTT. The chain joins TRBV5-1 to TRBJ2-3, with 8 bases that match TRBD2. The length of the CDR3 is 14 residues. Germline V gene lookup returns CDR1 SGHRS and CDR2 YFSETQ. V dropped 0 bases and J dropped 3; count of bases not matched to a gene: 0.

This chain's CDR3 is CASRSSGNTIYF. DNA of the CDR3: TGTGCCAGCAGAAGCTCTGGAAACACCATATATTTT. V is TRBV27 and J is TRBJ1-3, with unresolved D. Germline values: CDR1 MNHEY, CDR2 SMNVEV (reference sequence). Trimming removed 6 bases from V and 0 bases from J, with 3 bases in between. CDR3 size: 12 residues.

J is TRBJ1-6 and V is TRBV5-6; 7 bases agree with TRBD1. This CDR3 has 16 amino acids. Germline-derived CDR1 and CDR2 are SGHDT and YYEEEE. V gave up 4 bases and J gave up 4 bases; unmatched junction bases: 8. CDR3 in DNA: TGTGCCAGCAGCCCGATGGGGGGACAGTATAATTCACCCCTCCACTTT. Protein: CASSPMGGQYNSPLHF.

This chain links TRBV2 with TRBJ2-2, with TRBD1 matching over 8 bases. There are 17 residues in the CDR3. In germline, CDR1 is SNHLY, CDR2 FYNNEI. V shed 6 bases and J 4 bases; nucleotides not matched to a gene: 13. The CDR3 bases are TGTGCCAGCAGCAAAGGAACAGGGGGAATGGGCACCGGGGAGCTGTTTTTT. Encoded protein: CASSKGTGGMGTGELFF. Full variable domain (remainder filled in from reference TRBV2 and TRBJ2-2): EPEVTQTPSHQVTQMGQEVILRCVPISNHLYFYWYRQILGQKVEFLVSFYNNEISEKSEIFDDQFSVERPDGSNFTLKIRSTKLEDSAMYFCASSKGTGGMGTGELFFGEGSRLTVL.

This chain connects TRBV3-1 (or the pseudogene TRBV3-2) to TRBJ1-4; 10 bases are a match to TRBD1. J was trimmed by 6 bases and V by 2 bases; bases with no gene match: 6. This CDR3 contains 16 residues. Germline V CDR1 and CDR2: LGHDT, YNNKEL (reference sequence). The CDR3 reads CASSQPPGQGYEKLFF. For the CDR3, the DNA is TGTGCCAGCAGCCAACCCCCGGGACAGGGGTATGAAAAACTGTTTTTT.

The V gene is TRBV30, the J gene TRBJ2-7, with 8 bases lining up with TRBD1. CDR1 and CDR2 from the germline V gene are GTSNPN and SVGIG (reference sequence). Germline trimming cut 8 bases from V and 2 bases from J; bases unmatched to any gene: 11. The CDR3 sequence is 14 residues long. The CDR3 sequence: CAPRGRDRPYEQYF. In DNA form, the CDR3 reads TGTGCCCCCAGGGGGCGGGACCGACCCTACGAGCAGTACTTC.

The CDR3 sequence is CAISEQLAGGREQFF. CDR3 sequence (DNA): TGTGCCATCAGTGAACAACTAGCGGGGGGTCGGGAGCAGTTCTTC. The V call is TRBV10-3, the J call TRBJ2-1; 12 nucleotides agree with TRBD2. The CDR3 length is 15 residues. V shed 3 bases and J 10 bases; nucleotides not matched to a gene: 7. Germline V gene sequence: CDR1 ENHRY, CDR2 SYGVKD.

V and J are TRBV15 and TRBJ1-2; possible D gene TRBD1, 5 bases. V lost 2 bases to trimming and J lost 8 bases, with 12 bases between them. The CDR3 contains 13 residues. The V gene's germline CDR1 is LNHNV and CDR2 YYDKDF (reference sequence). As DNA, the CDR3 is TGTGCCACCAGCAGACCCCAGGGCAGCGGCTACACCTTC. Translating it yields CATSRPQGSGYTF.

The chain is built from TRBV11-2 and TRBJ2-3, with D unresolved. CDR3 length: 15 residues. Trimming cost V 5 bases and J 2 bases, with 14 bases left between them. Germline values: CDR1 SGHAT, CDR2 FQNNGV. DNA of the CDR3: TGTGCCAGCAGCCACCAGTATATACTCACAGATACGCAGTATTTT. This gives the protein CASSHQYILTDTQYF. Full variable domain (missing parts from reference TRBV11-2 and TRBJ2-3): EAGVAQSPRYKIIEKRQSVAFWCNPISGHATLYWYQQILGQGPKLLIQFQNNGVVDDSQLPKDRFSAERLKGVDSTLKIQPAKLEDSAVYLCASSHQYILTDTQYFGPGTRLTVL.

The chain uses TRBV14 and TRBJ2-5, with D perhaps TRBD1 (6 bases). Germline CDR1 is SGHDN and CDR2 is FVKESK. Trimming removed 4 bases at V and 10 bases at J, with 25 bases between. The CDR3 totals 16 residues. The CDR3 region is CASSLYSGGPLDDQYF. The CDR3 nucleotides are TGTGCCAGCAGCCTCTATAGTGGGGGCCCGCTTGATGACCAGTACTTC.

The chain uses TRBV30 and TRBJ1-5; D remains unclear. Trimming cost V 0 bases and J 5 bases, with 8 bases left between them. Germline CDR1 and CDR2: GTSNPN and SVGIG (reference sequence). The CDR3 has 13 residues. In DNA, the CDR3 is TGTGCCTGGAGTGTCAGAGGGTATCAGCCCCAGCATTTT. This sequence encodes CAWSVRGYQPQHF.

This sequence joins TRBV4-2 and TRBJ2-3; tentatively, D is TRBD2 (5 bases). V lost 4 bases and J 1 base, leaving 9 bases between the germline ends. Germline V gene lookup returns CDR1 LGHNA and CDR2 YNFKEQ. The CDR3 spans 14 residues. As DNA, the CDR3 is TGTGCCAGCAGCCCGGATAGCGGCACAGATACGCAGTATTTT. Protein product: CASSPDSGTDTQYF.

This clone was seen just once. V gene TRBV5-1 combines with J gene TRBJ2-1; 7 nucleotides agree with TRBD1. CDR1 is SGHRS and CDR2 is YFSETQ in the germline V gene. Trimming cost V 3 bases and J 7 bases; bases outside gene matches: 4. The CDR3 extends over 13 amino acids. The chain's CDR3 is CASSSGQANEQFF. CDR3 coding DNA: TGCGCCAGCAGCTCCGGACAGGCGAATGAGCAGTTCTTC.

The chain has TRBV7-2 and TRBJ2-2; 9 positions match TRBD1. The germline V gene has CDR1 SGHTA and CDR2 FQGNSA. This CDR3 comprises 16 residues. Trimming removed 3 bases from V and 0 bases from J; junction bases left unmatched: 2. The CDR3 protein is CASSLRTGANTGELFF. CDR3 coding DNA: TGTGCCAGCAGCTTGAGGACAGGGGCGAACACCGGGGAGCTGTTTTTT.

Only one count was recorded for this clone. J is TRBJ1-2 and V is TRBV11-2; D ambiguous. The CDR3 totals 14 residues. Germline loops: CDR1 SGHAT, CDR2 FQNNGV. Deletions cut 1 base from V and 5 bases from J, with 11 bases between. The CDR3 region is CASSLGTVLYGYTF. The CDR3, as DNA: TGTGCCAGCAGCTTAGGGACGGTGTTATATGGCTACACCTTC.

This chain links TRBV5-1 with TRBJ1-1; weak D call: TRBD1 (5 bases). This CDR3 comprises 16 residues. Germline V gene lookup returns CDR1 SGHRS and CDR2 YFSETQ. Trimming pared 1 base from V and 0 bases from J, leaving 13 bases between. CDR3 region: CASSLWAGPMNTEAFF. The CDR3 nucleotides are TGCGCCAGCAGCTTGTGGGCAGGGCCTATGAACACTGAAGCTTTCTTT.

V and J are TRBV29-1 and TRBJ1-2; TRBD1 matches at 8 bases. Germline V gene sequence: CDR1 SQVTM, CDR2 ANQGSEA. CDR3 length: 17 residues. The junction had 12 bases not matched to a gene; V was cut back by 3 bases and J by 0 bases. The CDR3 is CSVDRSDRGSPNYGYTF. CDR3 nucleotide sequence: TGCAGCGTTGACCGGAGCGACAGGGGCAGCCCTAACTATGGCTACACCTTC.

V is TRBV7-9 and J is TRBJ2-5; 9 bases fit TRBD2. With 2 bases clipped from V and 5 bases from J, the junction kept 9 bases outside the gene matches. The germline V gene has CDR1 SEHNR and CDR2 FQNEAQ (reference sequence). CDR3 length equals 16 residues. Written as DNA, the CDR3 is TGTGCCAGCAGCTTAATGGCGGGGGGGCCATCGGAGACCCAGTACTTC. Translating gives CASSLMAGGPSETQYF.

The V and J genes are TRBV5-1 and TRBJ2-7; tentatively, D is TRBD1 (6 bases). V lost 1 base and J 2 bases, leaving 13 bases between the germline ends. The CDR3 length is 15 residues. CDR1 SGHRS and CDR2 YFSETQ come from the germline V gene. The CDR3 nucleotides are TGCGCCAGCAGCTTGACAGGGCGAGTAGCCTACGAGCAGTACTTC. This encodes CASSLTGRVAYEQYF.

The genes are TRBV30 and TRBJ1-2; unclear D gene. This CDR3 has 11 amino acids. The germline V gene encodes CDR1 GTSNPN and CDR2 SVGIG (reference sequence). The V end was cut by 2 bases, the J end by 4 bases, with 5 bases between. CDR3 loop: CAWSRLYGYTF. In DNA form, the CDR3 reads TGTGCCTGGAGTAGGCTCTATGGCTACACCTTC. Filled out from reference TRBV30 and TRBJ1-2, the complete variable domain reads SQTIHQWPATLVQPVGSPLSLECTVEGTSNPNLYWYRQAAGRGLQLLFYSVGIGQISSEVPQNLSASRPQDRQFILSSKKLLLSDSGFYLCAWSRLYGYTFGSGTRLTVV.

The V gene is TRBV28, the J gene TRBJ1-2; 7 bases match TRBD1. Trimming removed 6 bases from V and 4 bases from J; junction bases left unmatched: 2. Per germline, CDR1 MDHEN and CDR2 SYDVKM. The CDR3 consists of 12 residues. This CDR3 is CASRGQSYGYTF. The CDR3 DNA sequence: TGTGCCAGCAGGGGACAGAGCTATGGCTACACCTTC.

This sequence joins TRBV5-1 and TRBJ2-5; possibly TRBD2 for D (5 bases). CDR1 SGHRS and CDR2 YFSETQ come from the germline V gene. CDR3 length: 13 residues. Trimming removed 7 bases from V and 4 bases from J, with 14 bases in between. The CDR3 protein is CASRTGFSETQYF. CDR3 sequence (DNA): TGCGCCAGCCGGACGGGGTTCTCAGAGACCCAGTACTTC.

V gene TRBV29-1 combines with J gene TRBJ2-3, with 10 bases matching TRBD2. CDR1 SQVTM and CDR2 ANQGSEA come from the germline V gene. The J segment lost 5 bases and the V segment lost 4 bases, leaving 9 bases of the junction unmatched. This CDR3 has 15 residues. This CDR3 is CSVGASGGALDTQYF. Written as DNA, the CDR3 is TGCAGCGTTGGGGCCAGCGGGGGGGCCTTAGATACGCAGTATTTT.

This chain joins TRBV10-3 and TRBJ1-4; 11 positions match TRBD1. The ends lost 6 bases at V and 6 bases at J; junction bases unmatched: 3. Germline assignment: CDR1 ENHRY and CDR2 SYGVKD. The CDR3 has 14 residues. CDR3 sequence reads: CAIRRTGGDEKLFF. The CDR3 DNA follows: TGTGCCATCAGGAGGACAGGGGGCGATGAAAAACTGTTTTTT.

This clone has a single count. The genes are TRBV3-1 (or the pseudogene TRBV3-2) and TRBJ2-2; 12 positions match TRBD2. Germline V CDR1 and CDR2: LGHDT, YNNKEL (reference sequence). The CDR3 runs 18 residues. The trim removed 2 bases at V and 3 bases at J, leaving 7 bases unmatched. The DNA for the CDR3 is TGTGCCAGCAGCCAATGGACGCTAGCGGGGGGGGACACCGGGGAGCTGTTTTTT. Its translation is CASSQWTLAGGDTGELFF.

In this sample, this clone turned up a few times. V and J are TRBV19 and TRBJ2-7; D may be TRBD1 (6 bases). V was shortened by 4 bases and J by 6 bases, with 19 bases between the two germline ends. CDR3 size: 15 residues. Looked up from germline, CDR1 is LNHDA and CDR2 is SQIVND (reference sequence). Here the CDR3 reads CASSNPYRGRGEQYF. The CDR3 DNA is TGTGCCAGTAGTAACCCCTATCGGGGCAGGGGCGAGCAGTACTTC. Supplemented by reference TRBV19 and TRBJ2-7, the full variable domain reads DGGITQSPKYLFRKEGQNVTLSCEQNLNHDAMYWYRQDPGQGLRLIYYSQIVNDFQKGDIAEGYSVSREKKESFPLTVTSAQKNPTAFYLCASSNPYRGRGEQYFGPGTRLTVT.

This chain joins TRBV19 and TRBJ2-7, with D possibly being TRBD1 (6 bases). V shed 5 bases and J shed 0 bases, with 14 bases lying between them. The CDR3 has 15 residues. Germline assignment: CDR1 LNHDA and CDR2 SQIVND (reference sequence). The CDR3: CASSPDSLSSYEQYF. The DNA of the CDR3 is TGTGCCAGTAGTCCGGACAGCTTAAGCTCCTACGAGCAGTACTTC.

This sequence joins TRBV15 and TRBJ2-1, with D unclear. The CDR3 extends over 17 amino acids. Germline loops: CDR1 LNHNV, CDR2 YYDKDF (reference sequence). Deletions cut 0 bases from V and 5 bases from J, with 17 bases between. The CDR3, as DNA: TGTGCCACCAGCAGAGAAGATGTGACGAGATTGCACAATGAGCAGTTCTTC. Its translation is CATSREDVTRLHNEQFF.

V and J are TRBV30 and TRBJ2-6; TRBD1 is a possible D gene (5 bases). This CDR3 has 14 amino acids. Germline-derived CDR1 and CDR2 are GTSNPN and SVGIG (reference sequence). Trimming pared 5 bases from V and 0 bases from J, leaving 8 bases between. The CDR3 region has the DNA TGTGCCTGGTCCGACAGCTCTGGGGCCAACGTCCTGACTTTC. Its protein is CAWSDSSGANVLTF.